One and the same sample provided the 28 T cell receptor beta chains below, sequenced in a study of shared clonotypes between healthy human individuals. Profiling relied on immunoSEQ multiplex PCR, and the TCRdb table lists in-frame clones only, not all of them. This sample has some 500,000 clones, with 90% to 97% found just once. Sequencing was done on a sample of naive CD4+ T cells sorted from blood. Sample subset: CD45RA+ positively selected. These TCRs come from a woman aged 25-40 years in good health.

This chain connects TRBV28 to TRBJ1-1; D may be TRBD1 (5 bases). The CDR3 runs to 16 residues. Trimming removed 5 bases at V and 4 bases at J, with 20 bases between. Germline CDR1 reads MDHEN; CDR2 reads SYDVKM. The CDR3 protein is CASSPPHRWGSTEAFF. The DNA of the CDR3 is TGTGCCAGCAGTCCCCCCCATCGGTGGGGGAGCACTGAAGCTTTCTTT.

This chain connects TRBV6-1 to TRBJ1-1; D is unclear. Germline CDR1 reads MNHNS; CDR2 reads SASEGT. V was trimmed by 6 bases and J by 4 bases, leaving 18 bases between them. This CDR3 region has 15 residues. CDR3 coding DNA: TGTGCCAGCAGGATCCACGAGGAGGGAATCACTGAAGCTTTCTTT. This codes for CASRIHEEGITEAFF.

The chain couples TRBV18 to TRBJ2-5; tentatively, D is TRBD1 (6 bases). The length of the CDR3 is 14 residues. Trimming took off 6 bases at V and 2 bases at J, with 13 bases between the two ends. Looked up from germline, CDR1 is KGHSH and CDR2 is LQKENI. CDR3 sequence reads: CASSPRQDQETQYF. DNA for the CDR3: TGTGCCAGCTCGCCCCGACAGGATCAAGAGACCCAGTACTTC.

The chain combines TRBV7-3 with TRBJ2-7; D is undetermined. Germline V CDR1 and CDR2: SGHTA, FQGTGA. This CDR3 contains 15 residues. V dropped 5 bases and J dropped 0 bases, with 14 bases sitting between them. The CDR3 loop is CASSLSTGPSYEQYF. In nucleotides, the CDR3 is TGTGCCAGCAGCCTTTCAACCGGGCCCTCCTACGAGCAGTACTTC.

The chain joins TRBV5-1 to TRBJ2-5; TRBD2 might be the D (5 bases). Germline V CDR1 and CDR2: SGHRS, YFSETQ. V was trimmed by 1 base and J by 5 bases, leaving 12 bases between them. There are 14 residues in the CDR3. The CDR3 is CASSLISGKETQYF. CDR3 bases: TGCGCCAGCAGCTTGATATCGGGGAAGGAGACCCAGTACTTC.

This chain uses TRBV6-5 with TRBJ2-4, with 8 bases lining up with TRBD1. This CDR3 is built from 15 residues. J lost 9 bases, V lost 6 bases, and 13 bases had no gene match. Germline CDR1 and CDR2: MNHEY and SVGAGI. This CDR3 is CASSADRDRLLIQYF. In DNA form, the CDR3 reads TGTGCCAGCAGCGCTGACCGGGACAGGCTTCTCATTCAGTACTTC.

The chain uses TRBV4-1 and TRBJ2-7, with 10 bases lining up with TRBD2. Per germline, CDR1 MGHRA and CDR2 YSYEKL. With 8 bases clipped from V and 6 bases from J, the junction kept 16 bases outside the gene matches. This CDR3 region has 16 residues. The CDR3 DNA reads TGCGCCAGCGGCCCTACCGGACTAGCGGCGCCAGGCGAGCAGTACTTC. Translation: CASGPTGLAAPGEQYF.

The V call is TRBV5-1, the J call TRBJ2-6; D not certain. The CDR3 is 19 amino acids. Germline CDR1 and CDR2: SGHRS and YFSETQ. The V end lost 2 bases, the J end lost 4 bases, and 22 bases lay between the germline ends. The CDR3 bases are TGCGCCAGCAGCTTATCGATAGTCAGCGCGCCGGTGGGGGCCAACGTCCTGACTTTC. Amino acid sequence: CASSLSIVSAPVGANVLTF.

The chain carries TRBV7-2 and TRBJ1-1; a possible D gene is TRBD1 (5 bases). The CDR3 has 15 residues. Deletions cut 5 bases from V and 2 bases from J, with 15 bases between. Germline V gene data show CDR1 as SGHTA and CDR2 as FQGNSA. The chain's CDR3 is CASSPTGGLNTEAFF. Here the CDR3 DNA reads TGTGCCAGCAGCCCCACGGGGGGACTCAACACTGAAGCTTTCTTT.

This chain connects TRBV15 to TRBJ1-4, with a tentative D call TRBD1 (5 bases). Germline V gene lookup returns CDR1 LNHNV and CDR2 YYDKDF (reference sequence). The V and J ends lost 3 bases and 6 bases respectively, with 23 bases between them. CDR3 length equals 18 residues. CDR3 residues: CATSRRRTGYSPYEKLFF. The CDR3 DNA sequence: TGTGCCACCAGCAGGAGGAGAACAGGTTATTCTCCGTATGAAAAACTGTTTTTT.

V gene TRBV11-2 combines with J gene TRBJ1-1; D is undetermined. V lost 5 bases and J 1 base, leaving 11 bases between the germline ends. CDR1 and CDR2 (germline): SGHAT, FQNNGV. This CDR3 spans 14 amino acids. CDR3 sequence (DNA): TGTGCCAGCAGCAGACGACGGGGGAACACTGAAGCTTTCTTT. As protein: CASSRRRGNTEAFF.

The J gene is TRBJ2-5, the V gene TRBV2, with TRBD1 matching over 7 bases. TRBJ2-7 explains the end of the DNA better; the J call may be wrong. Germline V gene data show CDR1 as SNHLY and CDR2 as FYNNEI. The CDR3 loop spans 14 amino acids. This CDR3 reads CASSLNRDSYEQYF. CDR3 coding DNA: TGTGCCAGCAGCCTAAACCGGGACAGTTACGAGCAGTACTTC.

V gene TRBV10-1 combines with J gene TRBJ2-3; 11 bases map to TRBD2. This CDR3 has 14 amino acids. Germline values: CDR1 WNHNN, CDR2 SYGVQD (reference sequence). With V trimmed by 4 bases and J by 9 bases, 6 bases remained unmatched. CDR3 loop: CASSGSGGGQTQYF. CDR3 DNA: TGCGCCAGCAGTGGTAGCGGGGGGGGGCAGACGCAGTATTTT.

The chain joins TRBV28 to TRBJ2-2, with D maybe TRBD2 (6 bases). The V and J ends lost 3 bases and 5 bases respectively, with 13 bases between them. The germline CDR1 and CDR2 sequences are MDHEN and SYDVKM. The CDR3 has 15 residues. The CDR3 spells CASSFSGSKTGELFF. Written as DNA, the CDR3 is TGTGCCAGCAGTTTTTCCGGGAGCAAGACCGGGGAGCTGTTTTTT.

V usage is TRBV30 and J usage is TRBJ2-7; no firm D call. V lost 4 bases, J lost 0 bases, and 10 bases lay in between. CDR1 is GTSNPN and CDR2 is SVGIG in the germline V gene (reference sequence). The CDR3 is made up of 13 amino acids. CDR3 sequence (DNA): TGTGCCTGGACCACGGACGACTCCTACGAGCAGTACTTC. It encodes CAWTTDDSYEQYF.

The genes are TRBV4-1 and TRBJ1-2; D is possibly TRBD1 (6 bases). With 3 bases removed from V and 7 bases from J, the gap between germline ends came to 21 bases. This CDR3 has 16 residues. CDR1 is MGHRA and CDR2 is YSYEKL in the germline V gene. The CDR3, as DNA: TGCGCCAGCAGCCAGGTAGGACAGTCTCGGATCCGTGGCTACACCTTC. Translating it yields CASSQVGQSRIRGYTF.

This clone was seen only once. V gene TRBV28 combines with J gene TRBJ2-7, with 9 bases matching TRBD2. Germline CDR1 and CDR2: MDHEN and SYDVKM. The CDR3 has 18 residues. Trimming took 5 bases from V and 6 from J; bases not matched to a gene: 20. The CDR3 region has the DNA TGTGCCAGCAGTCGGTCTATTTCGGCTAGCGGGATAGTCTTCGAGCAGTACTTC. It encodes CASSRSISASGIVFEQYF. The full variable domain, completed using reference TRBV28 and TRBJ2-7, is DVKVTQSSRYLVKRTGEKVFLECVQDMDHENMFWYRQDPGLGLRLIYFSYDVKMKEKGDIPEGYSVSREKKERFSLILESASTNQTSMYLCASSRSISASGIVFEQYFGPGTRLTVT.

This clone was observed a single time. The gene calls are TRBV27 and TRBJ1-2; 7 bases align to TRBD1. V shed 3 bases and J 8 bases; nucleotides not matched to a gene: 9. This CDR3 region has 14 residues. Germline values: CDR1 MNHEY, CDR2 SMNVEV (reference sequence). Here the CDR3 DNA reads TGTGCCAGCAGTTTGAGGGGGCAACGGGAAGGCTACACCTTC. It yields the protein CASSLRGQREGYTF.

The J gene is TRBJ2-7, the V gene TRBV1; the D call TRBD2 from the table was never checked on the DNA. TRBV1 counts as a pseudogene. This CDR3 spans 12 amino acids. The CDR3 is CTSSPGTPGQYF. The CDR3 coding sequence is TGCACCAGCAGCCCCGGGACTCCGGGGCAGTACTTC.

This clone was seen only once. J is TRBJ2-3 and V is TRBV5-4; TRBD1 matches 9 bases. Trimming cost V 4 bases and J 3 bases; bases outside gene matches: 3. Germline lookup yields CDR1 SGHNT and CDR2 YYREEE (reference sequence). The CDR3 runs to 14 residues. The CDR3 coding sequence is TGTGCCAGCAGCCCCGACAGGGGGACAGATACGCAGTATTTT. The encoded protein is CASSPDRGTDTQYF. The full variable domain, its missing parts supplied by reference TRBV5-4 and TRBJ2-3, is ETGVTQSPTHLIKTRGQQVTLRCSSQSGHNTVSWYQQALGQGPQFIFQYYREEENGRGNFPPRFSGLQFPNYSSELNVNALELDDSALYLCASSPDRGTDTQYFGPGTRLTVL.

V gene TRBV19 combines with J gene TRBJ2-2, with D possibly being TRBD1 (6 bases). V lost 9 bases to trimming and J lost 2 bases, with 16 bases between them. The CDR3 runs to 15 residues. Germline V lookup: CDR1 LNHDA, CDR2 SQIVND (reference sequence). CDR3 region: CASSGTSDNTGELFF. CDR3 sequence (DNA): TGTGCCAGCTCCGGGACATCGGACAACACCGGGGAGCTGTTTTTT.

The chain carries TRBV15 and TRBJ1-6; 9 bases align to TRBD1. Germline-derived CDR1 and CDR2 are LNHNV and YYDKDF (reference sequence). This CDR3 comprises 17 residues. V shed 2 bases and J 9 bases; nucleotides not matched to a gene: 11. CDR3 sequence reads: CATSRSIAGTGFSPLHF. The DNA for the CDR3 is TGTGCCACCAGCAGATCGATTGCCGGGACAGGGTTTTCACCCCTCCACTTT.

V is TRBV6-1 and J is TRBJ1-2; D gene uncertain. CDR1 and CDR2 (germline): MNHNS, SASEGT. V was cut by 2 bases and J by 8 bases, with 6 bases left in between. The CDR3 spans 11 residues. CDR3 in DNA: TGTGCCAGCAGTGAATCCCGCGGCTACACCTTC. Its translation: CASSESRGYTF.

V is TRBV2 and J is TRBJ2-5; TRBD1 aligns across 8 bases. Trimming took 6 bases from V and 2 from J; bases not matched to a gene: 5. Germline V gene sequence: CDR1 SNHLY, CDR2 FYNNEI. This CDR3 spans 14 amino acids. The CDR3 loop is CASRETGVQETQYF. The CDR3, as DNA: TGTGCCAGCAGGGAGACAGGGGTTCAAGAGACCCAGTACTTC.

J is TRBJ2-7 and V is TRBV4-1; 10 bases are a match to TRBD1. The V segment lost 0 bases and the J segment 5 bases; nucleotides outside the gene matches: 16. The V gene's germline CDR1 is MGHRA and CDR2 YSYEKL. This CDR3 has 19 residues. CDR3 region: CASSQDNIFGDRGSHEQYF. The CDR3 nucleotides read TGCGCCAGCAGCCAAGATAATATATTCGGGGACAGGGGATCCCACGAGCAGTACTTC.

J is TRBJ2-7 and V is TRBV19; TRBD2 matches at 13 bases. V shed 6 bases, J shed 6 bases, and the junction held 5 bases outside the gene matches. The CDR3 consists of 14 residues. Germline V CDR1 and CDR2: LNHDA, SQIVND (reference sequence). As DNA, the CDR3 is TGTGCCAGTAGACTAGCGGGAGGGCCTGGCGAGCAGTACTTC. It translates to CASRLAGGPGEQYF. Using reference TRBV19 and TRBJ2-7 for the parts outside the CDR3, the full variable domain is DGGITQSPKYLFRKEGQNVTLSCEQNLNHDAMYWYRQDPGQGLRLIYYSQIVNDFQKGDIAEGYSVSREKKESFPLTVTSAQKNPTAFYLCASRLAGGPGEQYFGPGTRLTVT.

The CDR3 loop reads CASGLAGAGEQFF. The CDR3 nucleotides read TGTGCCAGTGGACTAGCGGGAGCGGGTGAGCAGTTCTTC. The rearrangement links TRBV19 to TRBJ2-1; 13 nucleotides line up with TRBD2. The germline V gene has CDR1 LNHDA and CDR2 SQIVND (reference sequence). With V trimmed by 8 bases and J by 9 bases, 4 bases remained unmatched. The CDR3 runs 13 residues.

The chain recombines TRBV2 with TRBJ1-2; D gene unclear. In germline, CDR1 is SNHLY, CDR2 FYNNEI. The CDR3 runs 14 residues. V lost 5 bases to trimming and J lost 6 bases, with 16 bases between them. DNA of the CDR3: TGTGCCAGCAGTCTTACCCGGGGTAATGATGGCTACACCTTC. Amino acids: CASSLTRGNDGYTF.